Detailed here is one T cell receptor (beta chain). The antigen is unknown. Germline loops: CDR1 SGHRS, CDR2 YFSETQ. This CDR3 is 15 amino acids long. Between the trimmed V and J ends, which lost 1 base and 2 bases, there was a span of 12 bases. Every donor gave 9 to 10 milliliters of peripheral blood. Every sample gave at least 5.5 micrograms of total RNA when it was extracted. A second PCR, run for about 6 to 12 cycles, used a sample-barcoded 5' primer plus a J-beta primer mix. From the 5' RACE reads, TCRdb called clonotypes with MiXCR, one entry per CDR3 protein. The sample carries about a million distinct CDR3 sequences, 35% to 40% recorded once. This entry is derived from a study of blood T cells in healthy people across ages. Findings and caveats of the study: Shifts in expanded clonotypes may have been confounded by donor CMV status, which was unknown. The recorded TCR beta diversity per million T cells decreased in a roughly linear manner with age.

The clonotype originates from a man between 18 and 35 years old in good health. V gene TRBV5-1 combines with J gene TRBJ1-1; D is unclear. The specimen sequenced was blood. For the CDR3, the DNA is TGCGCCAGCAGCTTGACGGACGACTCTAACACTGAAGCTTTCTTT. Protein sequence: CASSLTDDSNTEAFF. Looking up the rest from reference TRBV5-1 and TRBJ1-1 gives the full variable domain: KAGVTQTPRYLIKTRGQQVTLSCSPISGHRSVSWYQQTPGQGLQFLFEYFSETQRNKGNFPGRFSGRQFSNSRSEMNVSTLELGDSALYLCASSLTDDSNTEAFFGQGTRLTVV.